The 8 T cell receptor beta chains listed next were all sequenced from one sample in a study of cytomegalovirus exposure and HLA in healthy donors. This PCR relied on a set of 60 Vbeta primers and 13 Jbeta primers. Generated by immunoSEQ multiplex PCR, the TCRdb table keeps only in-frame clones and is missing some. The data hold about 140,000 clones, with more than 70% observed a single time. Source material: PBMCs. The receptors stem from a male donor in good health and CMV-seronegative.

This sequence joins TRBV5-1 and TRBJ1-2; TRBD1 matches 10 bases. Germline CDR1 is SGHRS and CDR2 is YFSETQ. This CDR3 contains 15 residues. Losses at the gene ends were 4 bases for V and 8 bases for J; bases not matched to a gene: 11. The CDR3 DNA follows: TGCGCCAGCAGCGGTGGGACAGGGGAGGTGCAAGGCTACACCTTC. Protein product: CASSGGTGEVQGYTF.

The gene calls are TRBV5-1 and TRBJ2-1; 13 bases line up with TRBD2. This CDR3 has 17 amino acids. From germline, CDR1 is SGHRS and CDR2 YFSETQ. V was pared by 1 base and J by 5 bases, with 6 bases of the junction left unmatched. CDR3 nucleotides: TGCGCCAGCAGCTTGCCGACTAGCGGGGGGTGGGACAATGAGCAGTTCTTC. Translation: CASSLPTSGGWDNEQFF.

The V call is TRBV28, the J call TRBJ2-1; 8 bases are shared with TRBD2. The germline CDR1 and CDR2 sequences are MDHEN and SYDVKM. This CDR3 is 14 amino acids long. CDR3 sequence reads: CAVSGSSVYNEQFF. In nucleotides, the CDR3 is TGTGCTGTCAGCGGGAGCTCTGTGTACAATGAGCAGTTCTTC.

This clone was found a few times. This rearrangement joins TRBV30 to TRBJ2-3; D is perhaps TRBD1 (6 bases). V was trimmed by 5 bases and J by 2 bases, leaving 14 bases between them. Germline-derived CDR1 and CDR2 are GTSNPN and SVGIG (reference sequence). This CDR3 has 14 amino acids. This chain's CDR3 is CAWAVQGTTDTQYF. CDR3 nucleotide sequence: TGTGCCTGGGCCGTTCAGGGGACCACAGATACGCAGTATTTT.

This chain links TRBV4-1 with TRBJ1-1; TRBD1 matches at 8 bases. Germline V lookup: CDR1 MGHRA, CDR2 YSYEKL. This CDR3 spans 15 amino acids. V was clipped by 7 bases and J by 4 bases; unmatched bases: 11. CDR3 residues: CASNRDRGSGTEAFF. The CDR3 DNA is TGCGCCAGCAACCGAGACAGGGGCTCGGGCACTGAAGCTTTCTTT.

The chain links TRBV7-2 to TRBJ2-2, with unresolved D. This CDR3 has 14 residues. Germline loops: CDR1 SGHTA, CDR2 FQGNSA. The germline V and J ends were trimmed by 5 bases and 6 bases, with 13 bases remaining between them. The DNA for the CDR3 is TGTGCCAGCAGCACACAGACGGTTGCCGGGGAGCTGTTTTTT. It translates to CASSTQTVAGELFF.

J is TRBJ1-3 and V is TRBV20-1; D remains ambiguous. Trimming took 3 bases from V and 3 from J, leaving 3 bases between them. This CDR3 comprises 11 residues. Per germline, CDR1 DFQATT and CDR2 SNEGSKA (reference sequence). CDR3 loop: CSASGGNTIYF. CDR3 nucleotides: TGCAGTGCTAGCGGTGGAAACACCATATATTTT.

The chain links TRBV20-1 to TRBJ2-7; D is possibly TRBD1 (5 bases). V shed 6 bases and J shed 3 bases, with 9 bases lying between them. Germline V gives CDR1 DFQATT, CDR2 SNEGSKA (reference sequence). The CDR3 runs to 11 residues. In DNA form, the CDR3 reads TGCAGTGCCCAAGGGGACTACGAGCAGTACTTC. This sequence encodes CSAQGDYEQYF.